This T cell receptor beta chain was recovered during a study of blood T cell repertoires in COVID-19. Whole-study context: The cDNA or gDNA used as material had been derived from T cells, B-cell-depleted T cells, or PBMCs.

Everyone who took part was roughly 18 to 89 years old, and they came from about two dozen US areas. Per the authors' pipeline: Estimation of nucleated cell counts was performed using reference gene primer amplification. Data came from immunoSEQ multiplex PCR; TCRdb stores just in-frame clones and leaves some out. Clone size and V and J calls were adopted from that table, with D and trimming inferred from the DNA. The sample yields 120,000 to 150,000 clones, 84% seen once. CDR1 is GTSNPN and CDR2 is SVGIG in the germline V gene (reference sequence). The V end was cut by 2 bases, the J end by 8 bases, with 10 bases between. The CDR3 has 13 residues.

The sample taken for sequencing was PBMCs or T cells enriched from blood (not recorded which). The rearrangement joins TRBV30 to TRBJ1-6, with D perhaps TRBD1 (6 bases). This sequence was found in a man aged 35 to 55 with acute COVID-19. The CDR3, as DNA: TGTGCCTGGAGTAGGGGGAAGGATTCACCCCTCCACTTT. Translated, it gives CAWSRGKDSPLHF.